This T cell receptor (beta chain) comes out of a study of identical twins. TCRdb re-called the 5' RACE reads through MiXCR, storing one row per CDR3 protein. The sample lists around 480,000 distinct CDR3 sequences, 13% to 15% occurring once. No donor was unhealthy or non-Caucasian. This clonotype came up many times. Its antigen is not known. Broader study findings: Out-of-frame alpha sequences common to twins were enriched for low generation probability. Findings depended on cross-sectional statistics rather than tracking the same donors. Memory repertoires lacked the insertion deficit that abundant cord blood beta clonotypes showed.

The data also belong to a second study, concerning yellow fever vaccine responses in identical twins.

Sequenced material: CD4+ T cells sorted from blood. The sequence derives from a woman in her late teens or twenties in good health.

CDR3 loop: CASSPNVGLETQYF. Written as DNA, the CDR3 is TGCGCCAGCAGCCCTAACGTGGGGTTGGAGACCCAGTACTTC. V usage is TRBV5-1 and J usage is TRBJ2-5; D unresolved. Trimming removed 4 bases from V and 5 bases from J, with 15 bases in between. CDR3 size: 14 residues. The V gene's germline CDR1 is SGHRS and CDR2 YFSETQ. Drawing the rest from reference TRBV5-1 and TRBJ2-5, the complete variable domain is KAGVTQTPRYLIKTRGQQVTLSCSPISGHRSVSWYQQTPGQGLQFLFEYFSETQRNKGNFPGRFSGRQFSNSRSEMNVSTLELGDSALYLCASSPNVGLETQYFGPGTRLLVL.